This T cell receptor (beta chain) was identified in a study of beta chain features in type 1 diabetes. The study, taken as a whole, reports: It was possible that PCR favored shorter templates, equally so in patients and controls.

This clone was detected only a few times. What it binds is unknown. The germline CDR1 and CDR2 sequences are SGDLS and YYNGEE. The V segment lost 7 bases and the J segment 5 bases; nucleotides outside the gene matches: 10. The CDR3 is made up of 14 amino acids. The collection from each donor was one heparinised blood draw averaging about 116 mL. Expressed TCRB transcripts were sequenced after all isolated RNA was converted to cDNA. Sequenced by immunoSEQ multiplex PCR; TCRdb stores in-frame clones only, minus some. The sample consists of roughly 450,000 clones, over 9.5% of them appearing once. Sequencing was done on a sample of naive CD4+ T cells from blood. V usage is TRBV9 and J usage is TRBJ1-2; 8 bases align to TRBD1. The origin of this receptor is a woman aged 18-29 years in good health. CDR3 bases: TGTGCCAGCCGATCCCAGGGGGCAGGATATGGCTACACCTTC. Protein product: CASRSQGAGYGYTF.